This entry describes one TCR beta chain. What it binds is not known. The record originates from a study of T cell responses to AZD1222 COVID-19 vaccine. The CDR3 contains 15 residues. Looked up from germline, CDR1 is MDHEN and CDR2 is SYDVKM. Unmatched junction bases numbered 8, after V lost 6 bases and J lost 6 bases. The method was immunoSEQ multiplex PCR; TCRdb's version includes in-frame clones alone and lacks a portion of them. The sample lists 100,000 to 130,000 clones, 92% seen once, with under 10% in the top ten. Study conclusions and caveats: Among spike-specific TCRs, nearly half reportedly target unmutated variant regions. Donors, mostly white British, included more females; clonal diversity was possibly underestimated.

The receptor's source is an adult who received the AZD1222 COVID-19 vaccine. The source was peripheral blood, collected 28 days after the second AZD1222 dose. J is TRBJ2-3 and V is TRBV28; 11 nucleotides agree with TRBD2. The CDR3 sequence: CASSKLAGGGDTQYF. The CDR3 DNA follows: TGTGCCAGCAGCAAGCTAGCGGGAGGCGGCGATACGCAGTATTTT.